This T cell receptor beta chain appears in the sequencing data of a study of T cells after posttransplantation cyclophosphamide. Profiling relied on immunoSEQ multiplex PCR, and the TCRdb table lists in-frame clones only, not all of them. In the table there are some 15,000 clones, about 82% of which are singletons. Controls had myeloablative marrow grafts with methotrexate and calcineurin inhibitor, sampled at 1 year. The junction had 6 bases not matched to a gene; V was cut back by 2 bases and J by 6 bases. The CDR3 consists of 14 residues. Germline loops: CDR1 SEHNR, CDR2 FQNEAQ (reference sequence).

This chain joins TRBV7-9 and TRBJ2-5; 7 positions match TRBD2. The input for sequencing was PBMCs, taken 441 days after allogeneic stem cell transplant with calcineurin inhibitor and methotrexate. The clonotype was recovered from a male patient aged 25 to 39 who received an allogeneic stem cell transplant from an unrelated donor, was CMV-positive, and had acute and chronic GVHD. Part of the T cell pool may stem from the graft donor. The CDR3 nucleotides read TGTGCCAGCAGCTTACCGGGGGGAGAAAAGACCCAGTACTTC. Its translation: CASSLPGGEKTQYF. Using reference TRBV7-9 and TRBJ2-5 for the parts outside the CDR3, the full variable domain is DTGVSQNPRHKITKRGQNVTFRCDPISEHNRLYWYRQTLGQGPEFLTYFQNEAQLEKSRLLSDRFSAERPKGSFSTLEIQRTEQGDSAMYLCASSLPGGEKTQYFGPGTRLLVL.